These T cell receptor beta chains were read from a single sample in a study of blood T cell repertoires in COVID-19. TCRdb keeps only in-frame clones here, not all; method: immunoSEQ multiplex PCR. The data show fewer than 600,000 clones, approximately 88% seen once. What was sequenced was PBMCs or T cells enriched from blood (not recorded which). These receptors originate from a woman aged 35 to 49 who had recovered from COVID-19. Both conserved end residues are part of each CDR3. A D gene is named only where the DNA matches it firmly. Some rows have no size entry. The others give once, few or many, or a class for an expanded clone.

len: 15
j_gene: TRBJ2-7
abundance: .
v_gene: TRBV3-1/TRBV3-2
d_gene: .
CDR3aa: CASGRGTGSAYEQYF
CDR3nt: TGTGCCAGCGGTCGGGGGACCGGTTCCGCCTACGAGCAGTACTTC

len: 22
j_gene: TRBJ2-4
abundance: .
v_gene: TRBV3-1/TRBV3-2
d_gene: TRBD2
CDR3aa: CASSLLRRVLAGNLLAKNIQYF
CDR3nt: TGTGCCAGCAGCCTACTACGGAGAGTGCTAGCGGGAAATTTGCTAGCCAAAAACATTCAGTACTTC

len: 18
j_gene: TRBJ2-5
abundance: once
v_gene: TRBV3-1/TRBV3-2
d_gene: TRBD1
CDR3aa: CASSQDRQGAAFQETQYF
CDR3nt: TGTGCCAGCAGCCAAGACAGACAGGGGGCCGCTTTCCAAGAGACCCAGTACTTC

len: 14
j_gene: TRBJ1-5
abundance: .
v_gene: TRBV4-1
d_gene: TRBD1
CDR3aa: CASSQDRGNQPQHF
CDR3nt: TGCGCCAGCAGCCAGGACAGGGGGAATCAGCCCCAGCATTTT

len: 16
j_gene: TRBJ1-1
abundance: .
v_gene: TRBV21-1
d_gene: .
CDR3aa: CASSSRQGAQGTEAFF
CDR3nt: TGTGCCAGCAGCTCACGACAGGGGGCGCAAGGGACTGAAGCTTTCTTT

len: 15
j_gene: TRBJ2-3
abundance: .
v_gene: TRBV18
d_gene: TRBD2
CDR3aa: CASSPPAGARDTQYF
CDR3nt: TGTGCCAGCTCACCACCGGCGGGAGCGAGAGATACGCAGTATTTT

len: 13
j_gene: TRBJ2-5
abundance: .
v_gene: TRBV5-5
d_gene: .
CDR3aa: CASSSTAGETQYF
CDR3nt: TGTGCCAGCAGCTCAACAGCAGGAGAGACCCAGTACTTC

len: 15
j_gene: TRBJ2-1
abundance: .
v_gene: TRBV5-5
d_gene: .
CDR3aa: CASTRYSSSYNEQFF
CDR3nt: TGTGCCAGCACCCGCTACAGTTCCTCCTACAATGAGCAGTTCTTC

len: 14
j_gene: TRBJ1-2
abundance: .
v_gene: TRBV4-3
d_gene: .
CDR3aa: CASSQGTVDYGYTF
CDR3nt: TGCGCCAGCAGCCAAGGCACGGTCGACTATGGCTACACCTTC

len: 14
j_gene: TRBJ2-5
abundance: few
v_gene: TRBV2
d_gene: TRBD2
CDR3aa: CASSDDIAGGPWNF
CDR3nt: TGTGCCAGCAGTGATGACATAGCGGGAGGGCCTTGGAACTTC

len: 15
j_gene: TRBJ2-7
abundance: .
v_gene: TRBV19
d_gene: TRBD2
CDR3aa: CASSPGLAGYYEQYF
CDR3nt: TGTGCCAGTAGTCCAGGACTAGCGGGATATTACGAGCAGTACTTC

len: 14
j_gene: TRBJ1-5
abundance: .
v_gene: TRBV19
d_gene: .
CDR3aa: CASSISGGNQPQHF
CDR3nt: TGTGCCAGTAGTATCTCAGGGGGCAATCAGCCCCAGCATTTT

len: 15
j_gene: TRBJ2-7
abundance: .
v_gene: TRBV6-4
d_gene: .
CDR3aa: CASSKAEGGAYEQYF
CDR3nt: TGTGCCAGCAGTAAAGCAGAGGGAGGCGCCTACGAGCAGTACTTC

len: 13
j_gene: TRBJ1-1
abundance: .
v_gene: TRBV9
d_gene: .
CDR3aa: CASSVEGAGEAFF
CDR3nt: TGTGCCAGCAGCGTAGAAGGGGCAGGGGAGGCTTTCTTT

len: 14
j_gene: TRBJ2-2
abundance: .
v_gene: TRBV29-1
d_gene: .
CDR3aa: CSVVVDTSTGELFF
CDR3nt: TGCAGCGTTGTGGTAGACACTTCCACCGGGGAGCTGTTTTTT

len: 12
j_gene: TRBJ1-3
abundance: .
v_gene: TRBV29-1
d_gene: .
CDR3aa: CSVAPGLDTIYF
CDR3nt: TGCAGCGTTGCCCCAGGGCTGGACACCATATATTTT

len: 16
j_gene: TRBJ2-7
abundance: .
v_gene: TRBV14
d_gene: TRBD1
CDR3aa: CASSQGDSGQVYEQYF
CDR3nt: TGTGCCAGCAGCCAGGGGGACTCGGGACAGGTCTACGAGCAGTACTTC

len: 15
j_gene: TRBJ1-4
abundance: once
v_gene: TRBV19
d_gene: .
CDR3aa: CASSFVTDTNEKLFF
CDR3nt: TGTGCCAGTAGCTTCGTGACAGATACTAATGAAAAACTGTTTTTT

len: 14
j_gene: TRBJ2-5
abundance: .
v_gene: TRBV5-4
d_gene: TRBD1
CDR3aa: CASSSGQGQETQYF
CDR3nt: TGTGCCAGCAGCTCGGGACAGGGTCAGGAGACCCAGTACTTC

len: 16
j_gene: TRBJ2-5
abundance: .
v_gene: TRBV11-2
d_gene: .
CDR3aa: CASSISLGAVGETQYF
CDR3nt: TGTGCCAGCAGCATCTCCCTTGGGGCCGTGGGAGAGACCCAGTACTTC

len: 16
j_gene: TRBJ1-5
abundance: few
v_gene: TRBV18
d_gene: .
CDR3aa: CASSPRQVLNNQPQHF
CDR3nt: TGTGCCAGCTCACCTCGACAGGTCCTCAACAATCAGCCCCAGCATTTT

len: 15
j_gene: TRBJ1-1
abundance: .
v_gene: TRBV10-2
d_gene: .
CDR3aa: CASSESALMNTEAFF
CDR3nt: TGCGCCAGCAGTGAGTCCGCGCTAATGAACACTGAAGCTTTCTTT

len: 17
j_gene: TRBJ1-6
abundance: .
v_gene: TRBV5-1
d_gene: .
CDR3aa: CASSVVPGGSNNSPLHF
CDR3nt: TGCGCCAGCAGCGTCGTACCGGGGGGGAGCAATAATTCACCCCTCCACTTT

len: 15
j_gene: TRBJ2-2
abundance: .
v_gene: TRBV7-9
d_gene: TRBD1
CDR3aa: CASSLGTGDTGELFF
CDR3nt: TGTGCCAGCAGCTTAGGGACAGGGGACACCGGGGAGCTGTTTTTT

len: 15
j_gene: TRBJ1-1
abundance: .
v_gene: TRBV7-7
d_gene: TRBD1
CDR3aa: CASSLEGALNTEAFF
CDR3nt: TGTGCTAGCAGCTTAGAGGGGGCCTTGAACACTGAAGCTTTCTTT

len: 15
j_gene: TRBJ2-3
abundance: many
v_gene: TRBV10-3
d_gene: .
CDR3aa: CAISVTGTSTDTQYF
CDR3nt: TGTGCCATCAGTGTTACGGGTACGAGCACAGATACGCAGTATTTT

len: 15
j_gene: TRBJ2-7
abundance: .
v_gene: TRBV7-6
d_gene: .
CDR3aa: CASSTIATGLGEQYF
CDR3nt: TGTGCCAGCAGCACCATAGCGACAGGTCTGGGAGAGCAGTACTTC

len: 14
j_gene: TRBJ1-2
abundance: .
v_gene: TRBV6-5
d_gene: .
CDR3aa: CASSPPGHSYGYTF
CDR3nt: TGTGCCAGCAGTCCCCCCGGACATTCCTATGGCTACACCTTC

len: 16
j_gene: TRBJ2-1
abundance: once
v_gene: TRBV6-5
d_gene: .
CDR3aa: CASSYGYGRGYNEQFF
CDR3nt: TGTGCCAGCAGTTACGGTTACGGCCGGGGCTACAATGAGCAGTTCTTC

len: 15
j_gene: TRBJ2-7
abundance: .
v_gene: TRBV19
d_gene: TRBD2
CDR3aa: CASSIGAGVSYEQYF
CDR3nt: TGTGCCAGTAGTATAGGCGCGGGAGTCTCCTACGAGCAGTACTTC

len: 16
j_gene: TRBJ2-7
abundance: once
v_gene: TRBV11-2
d_gene: .
CDR3aa: CASSSVYSGNFYEQYF
CDR3nt: TGTGCCAGCAGCTCGGTATATAGCGGAAACTTTTACGAGCAGTACTTC

len: 17
j_gene: TRBJ1-5
abundance: .
v_gene: TRBV19
d_gene: TRBD1
CDR3aa: CASSMPGTGVKYQPQHF
CDR3nt: TGTGCCAGTAGTATGCCCGGGACAGGTGTAAAGTATCAGCCCCAGCATTTT

len: 14
j_gene: TRBJ2-7
abundance: .
v_gene: TRBV5-4
d_gene: TRBD1
CDR3aa: CASSYTGDSYEQYF
CDR3nt: TGTGCCAGCAGCTATACAGGGGACTCCTACGAGCAGTACTTC

len: 17
j_gene: TRBJ2-3
abundance: .
v_gene: TRBV5-6
d_gene: TRBD2
CDR3aa: CASSLVLAGRSTDTQYF
CDR3nt: TGTGCCAGCAGCTTGGTCCTAGCGGGACGAAGCACAGATACGCAGTATTTT

len: 16
j_gene: TRBJ2-3
abundance: .
v_gene: TRBV5-1
d_gene: TRBD2
CDR3aa: CASSEGTSGITDTQYF
CDR3nt: TGCGCCAGCAGCGAGGGGACTAGCGGGATTACAGATACGCAGTATTTT

len: 15
j_gene: TRBJ1-2
abundance: .
v_gene: TRBV4-1
d_gene: .
CDR3aa: CASSQGGEWGGGYTF
CDR3nt: TGCGCCAGCAGCCAAGGGGGAGAATGGGGTGGTGGCTACACCTTC

len: 16
j_gene: TRBJ2-7
abundance: .
v_gene: TRBV6-2/TRBV6-3
d_gene: TRBD2
CDR3aa: CASSYALIAGIYEQYF
CDR3nt: TGTGCCAGCAGTTACGCCTTGATAGCGGGGATCTACGAGCAGTACTTC

len: 17
j_gene: TRBJ2-3
abundance: .
v_gene: TRBV10-2
d_gene: TRBD2
CDR3aa: CASSELAGGTSTDTQYF
CDR3nt: TGCGCCAGCAGTGAACTAGCGGGGGGGACGAGCACAGATACGCAGTATTTT

len: 16
j_gene: TRBJ2-2
abundance: once
v_gene: TRBV14
d_gene: .
CDR3aa: CASSPTGGRKRGELFF
CDR3nt: TGTGCCAGCAGCCCGACCGGGGGGCGAAAAAGGGGGGAGCTGTTTTTT

len: 16
j_gene: TRBJ1-5
abundance: once
v_gene: TRBV7-8
d_gene: .
CDR3aa: CASSPRAAGLNQPQHF
CDR3nt: TGTGCCAGCAGCCCAAGGGCGGCAGGGCTAAATCAGCCCCAGCATTTT

len: 11
j_gene: TRBJ1-1
abundance: .
v_gene: TRBV27
d_gene: .
CDR3aa: CASSQRGGAFF
CDR3nt: TGTGCCAGCAGTCAGCGGGGGGGAGCTTTCTTT

len: 14
j_gene: TRBJ2-5
abundance: .
v_gene: TRBV3-1/TRBV3-2
d_gene: .
CDR3aa: CASGLWTAEETQYF
CDR3nt: TGTGCCAGCGGCCTTTGGACAGCCGAAGAGACCCAGTACTTC

len: 19
j_gene: TRBJ2-7
abundance: .
v_gene: TRBV11-3
d_gene: .
CDR3aa: CASSSLSSPPQIPSYEQYF
CDR3nt: TGTGCCAGCAGCTCCCTGTCCAGTCCGCCCCAAATACCATCCTACGAGCAGTACTTC

len: 17
j_gene: TRBJ2-7
abundance: .
v_gene: TRBV4-3
d_gene: TRBD2
CDR3aa: CASSQLNQAGGEHEQYF
CDR3nt: TGCGCCAGCAGCCAACTCAACCAAGCGGGAGGGGAGCACGAGCAGTACTTC

len: 18
j_gene: TRBJ1-1
abundance: .
v_gene: TRBV19
d_gene: .
CDR3aa: CASSSFRDMLSGNTEAFF
CDR3nt: TGTGCCAGTAGTTCCTTTAGGGACATGCTATCAGGAAACACTGAAGCTTTCTTT

len: 13
j_gene: TRBJ1-6
abundance: .
v_gene: TRBV12-3/TRBV12-4
d_gene: .
CDR3aa: CASSWGRNSPLHF
CDR3nt: TGTGCCAGCAGTTGGGGGCGGAATTCACCCCTCCACTTT

len: 16
j_gene: TRBJ2-1
abundance: .
v_gene: TRBV5-4
d_gene: .
CDR3aa: CASSWGAASSYNEQFF
CDR3nt: TGTGCCAGCAGCTGGGGAGCGGCGAGCTCCTACAATGAGCAGTTCTTC

len: 16
j_gene: TRBJ2-7
abundance: .
v_gene: TRBV5-4
d_gene: TRBD1
CDR3aa: CASSLGGTGIPYEQYF
CDR3nt: TGTGCCAGCAGCTTGGGGGGGACAGGGATCCCCTACGAGCAGTACTTC

len: 16
j_gene: TRBJ2-3
abundance: .
v_gene: TRBV6-2/TRBV6-3
d_gene: .
CDR3aa: CASSYPLQGSTDTQYF
CDR3nt: TGTGCCAGCAGCTATCCCCTCCAGGGCAGCACAGATACGCAGTATTTT

len: 12
j_gene: TRBJ2-2
abundance: .
v_gene: TRBV12-3/TRBV12-4
d_gene: TRBD2
CDR3aa: CASRGLTGELFF
CDR3nt: TGTGCCAGCAGGGGACTAACCGGGGAGCTGTTTTTT

len: 13
j_gene: TRBJ2-1
abundance: .
v_gene: TRBV6-2/TRBV6-3
d_gene: TRBD1
CDR3aa: CASSWGQFNEQFF
CDR3nt: TGTGCCAGCAGTTGGGGACAGTTCAATGAGCAGTTCTTC

len: 15
j_gene: TRBJ2-7
abundance: .
v_gene: TRBV11-3
d_gene: .
CDR3aa: CASSPLVDRTYEQYF
CDR3nt: TGTGCCAGCAGCCCCTTGGTTGACAGGACCTACGAGCAGTACTTC

len: 15
j_gene: TRBJ2-2
abundance: .
v_gene: TRBV12-5
d_gene: .
CDR3aa: CASGLGADNTGELFF
CDR3nt: TGTGCTAGTGGCCTGGGGGCGGATAACACCGGGGAGCTGTTTTTT